These 9 T cell receptor beta chains came from one sample sequenced in a study of blood T cell repertoires in COVID-19. Libraries were prepared by immunoSEQ multiplex PCR; TCRdb keeps only in-frame clonotypes and omits some of them. This table holds about 200,000 clones, 81% found once. The sequenced sample consisted of PBMCs or T cells enriched from blood (not recorded which). These receptors all come from a woman in her forties or fifties with acute COVID-19.

The chain has TRBV30 and TRBJ2-7, with D perhaps TRBD1 (6 bases). Germline loops: CDR1 GTSNPN, CDR2 SVGIG (reference sequence). This CDR3 has 15 amino acids. The V gene lost 2 bases and the J gene lost 6 bases, with 20 bases spanning the gap. The CDR3 DNA is TGTGCCTGGAGTTTAGCAGGGGTCCCAGTGGGCGAGCAGTACTTC. It encodes CAWSLAGVPVGEQYF.

J is TRBJ2-5 and V is TRBV6-2 or TRBV6-3, with a possible D match to TRBD2 (6 bases). Germline V gene data show CDR1 as MNHEY and CDR2 as SVGEGT. The CDR3 contains 12 residues. Trimming cost V 2 bases and J 5 bases, with 6 bases left between them. The CDR3 nucleotides read TGTGCCAGCAGTTACGGAGGGGAGACCCAGTACTTC. Encoded protein: CASSYGGETQYF.

The chain employs TRBV19 and TRBJ1-5, with D possibly being TRBD1 (6 bases). The CDR3 sequence is 17 residues long. The germline V gene has CDR1 LNHDA and CDR2 SQIVND (reference sequence). The V end lost 3 bases, the J end lost 0 bases, and 15 bases lay between the germline ends. The CDR3 protein is CASSIQQGWDSNQPQHF. CDR3 in DNA: TGTGCCAGTAGTATCCAACAGGGCTGGGATAGCAATCAGCCCCAGCATTTT.

The rearrangement links TRBV24-1 to TRBJ2-3, with 10 bases that match TRBD2. This CDR3 comprises 17 residues. V gave up 1 base and J gave up 3 bases; unmatched junction bases: 6. CDR1 and CDR2 (germline): KGHDR, SFDVKD. The CDR3 nucleotides are TGTGCCACCAGTGATTTTCGGCTAGCGGGAGATACAGATACGCAGTATTTT. Translating gives CATSDFRLAGDTDTQYF.

This sequence joins TRBV18 and TRBJ2-3, with 7 bases lining up with TRBD2. This CDR3 is 16 amino acids long. CDR1 KGHSH and CDR2 LQKENI come from the germline V gene. Losses at the gene ends were 3 bases for V and 2 bases for J; bases not matched to a gene: 8. As DNA, the CDR3 is TGTGCCAGCTCACCGACTCTAGCGGAGACCACAGATACGCAGTATTTT. Protein: CASSPTLAETTDTQYF.

The genes are TRBV4-3 and TRBJ2-7; 7 nucleotides line up with TRBD2. The CDR3 sequence is 14 residues long. V was clipped by 10 bases and J by 6 bases; unmatched bases: 15. The germline gives CDR1 LGHNA, CDR2 YSLEER. CDR3 DNA sequence: TGCGCCACCCGAGGTTCGCGGGAGACGGGCGAGCAGTACTTC. Its translation is CATRGSRETGEQYF.

This chain joins TRBV15 and TRBJ2-5; D is perhaps TRBD1 (6 bases). Trimming shortened V by 6 bases and J by 5 bases, and 16 bases separated the two germline ends. The CDR3 length is 14 residues. CDR1 and CDR2 (germline): LNHNV, YYDKDF (reference sequence). The CDR3 nucleotides read TGTGCCACCAGGACAGGAGGAGCCCGGGAGACCCAGTACTTC. Translation gives CATRTGGARETQYF. Complete variable domain (other parts from reference TRBV15 and TRBJ2-5): DAMVIQNPRYQVTQFGKPVTLSCSQTLNHNVMYWYQQKSSQAPKLLFHYYDKDFNNEADTPDNFQSRRPNTSFCFLDIRSPGLGDTAMYLCATRTGGARETQYFGPGTRLLVL.

The V gene is TRBV5-1, the J gene TRBJ1-1; D perhaps matches TRBD1 (5 bases). V lost 3 bases and J lost 3, with 18 bases in between. Germline values: CDR1 SGHRS, CDR2 YFSETQ. This CDR3 comprises 16 residues. Here the CDR3 DNA reads TGCGCCAGCAGCTCATTACCGCAGGGTTTAGACACTGAAGCTTTCTTT. It specifies CASSSLPQGLDTEAFF.

The rearrangement links TRBV9 to TRBJ2-3, with D perhaps matching TRBD2 (5 bases). V lost 4 bases, J lost 2 bases, and 11 bases lay in between. Germline CDR1 and CDR2: SGDLS and YYNGEE. The CDR3 loop spans 14 amino acids. This CDR3 reads CASSPEGLTDTQYF. The DNA for the CDR3 is TGTGCCAGCAGCCCAGAAGGACTCACAGATACGCAGTATTTT.